A selection of T cell receptor beta chains follows, all from one sample in a study of blood T cell repertoires in COVID-19. The method was immunoSEQ multiplex PCR; TCRdb's version includes in-frame clones alone and lacks a portion of them. The sample carries approximately 250,000 clones, less than 90% recorded once. The sequenced sample consisted of peripheral blood. The receptors stem from a man between 60 and 75 years old who had recovered from COVID-19. Both conserved end residues are part of each CDR3. The D gene is left open where the match is weak. Some rows have no size entry. The others give once, few or many, or a class for an expanded clone.

j_call: TRBJ2-3; v_call: TRBV11-3; d_call: TRBD2; clone_size: NA; cdr3_nt: TGTGCCAGCAGCTCCACTAGCGGGAGCACAGATACGCAGTATTTT; cdr3_aa: CASSSTSGSTDTQYF
j_call: TRBJ2-1; v_call: TRBV19; d_call: TRBD1; clone_size: NA; cdr3_nt: TGTGCCAGCCGGGACAGGGGGGAAAATGAGCAGTTCTTC; cdr3_aa: CASRDRGENEQFF
j_call: TRBJ1-2; v_call: TRBV7-2; d_call: NA; clone_size: few; cdr3_nt: TGTGCCAGCAGCTTAGCCGGGTTGGGTGGCTACACCTTC; cdr3_aa: CASSLAGLGGYTF
j_call: TRBJ2-1; v_call: TRBV11-2; d_call: TRBD1; clone_size: NA; cdr3_nt: TGTGCCAGCAGCCTTACGTCAGGGGGATTTTACAATGAGCAGTTCTTC; cdr3_aa: CASSLTSGGFYNEQFF
j_call: TRBJ2-5; v_call: TRBV18; d_call: NA; clone_size: NA; cdr3_nt: TGTGCCAGCTCACCACAGGGGAAAGAGACCCAGTACTTC; cdr3_aa: CASSPQGKETQYF
j_call: TRBJ2-7; v_call: TRBV18; d_call: NA; clone_size: many; cdr3_nt: TGTGCCAGCTCACCTATGAGAAGCGGAGAGCAGTACTTC; cdr3_aa: CASSPMRSGEQYF
j_call: TRBJ2-3; v_call: TRBV18; d_call: NA; clone_size: NA; cdr3_nt: TGTGCCAGCTCACCGAAGGGACTCGCCAACGGGAATACGCAGTATTTT; cdr3_aa: CASSPKGLANGNTQYF
j_call: TRBJ1-4; v_call: TRBV3-1/TRBV3-2; d_call: TRBD1; clone_size: once; cdr3_nt: TGTGCCAGCAGCATCCGGGACAGTTTGATTTTT; cdr3_aa: CASSIRDSLIF
j_call: TRBJ2-7; v_call: TRBV3-1/TRBV3-2; d_call: TRBD2; clone_size: NA; cdr3_nt: TGTGCCAGCAGCCAAGGGACTAGCGGCTACGAGCAGTACTTC; cdr3_aa: CASSQGTSGYEQYF
j_call: TRBJ2-1; v_call: TRBV14; d_call: NA; clone_size: NA; cdr3_nt: TGTGCCAGCAGCCACCTCCCTAGCACTGAGCAGTTCTTC; cdr3_aa: CASSHLPSTEQFF
j_call: TRBJ2-1; v_call: TRBV6-5; d_call: NA; clone_size: NA; cdr3_nt: TGTGCCATTCGTGGGGCGCCTCCAACACATGAGCAGTTCTTC; cdr3_aa: CAIRGAPPTHEQFF
j_call: TRBJ2-3; v_call: TRBV3-1/TRBV3-2; d_call: TRBD1; clone_size: few; cdr3_nt: TGTGCCAGCAGCCAAACCCGTAGTTGGGGACAGAGCACAGATACGCAGTATTTT; cdr3_aa: CASSQTRSWGQSTDTQYF
j_call: TRBJ2-7; v_call: TRBV11-2; d_call: NA; clone_size: NA; cdr3_nt: TGTGCCAGCAGCCCGACCCAGGGGTCCTACGAGCAGTACTTC; cdr3_aa: CASSPTQGSYEQYF
j_call: TRBJ2-7; v_call: TRBV11-2; d_call: TRBD2; clone_size: NA; cdr3_nt: TGTGCCAGCAGCTTAGGGGGGCGACAGCGGGAGGGCTCCGAGCAGTACTTC; cdr3_aa: CASSLGGRQREGSEQYF
j_call: TRBJ2-1; v_call: TRBV9; d_call: NA; clone_size: NA; cdr3_nt: TGTGCCAGCGGCCAGGGGAATGAGCAGTTCTTC; cdr3_aa: CASGQGNEQFF
j_call: TRBJ1-5; v_call: TRBV3-1/TRBV3-2; d_call: TRBD1; clone_size: few; cdr3_nt: TGTGCCAGCAGCCAGGGACAGGCTCCCAATCAGCCCCAGCATTTT; cdr3_aa: CASSQGQAPNQPQHF
j_call: TRBJ1-2; v_call: TRBV5-5; d_call: NA; clone_size: NA; cdr3_nt: TGTGCCAGCAGCCAACAACAGGCGACGTATGGCTACACCTTC; cdr3_aa: CASSQQQATYGYTF
j_call: TRBJ2-3; v_call: TRBV10-3; d_call: TRBD1; clone_size: NA; cdr3_nt: TGTGCCATCAGTGAGTCGAAACCCTCCAGGGGGCGGCGGCGGCCTAGCACAGATACGCAGTATTTT; cdr3_aa: CAISESKPSRGRRRPSTDTQYF
j_call: TRBJ1-2; v_call: TRBV6-5; d_call: NA; clone_size: NA; cdr3_nt: TGTGCCAGTTCCCTCTCTAAACAGGGTGCTTATGGCTACACCTTC; cdr3_aa: CASSLSKQGAYGYTF
j_call: TRBJ2-1; v_call: TRBV2; d_call: NA; clone_size: NA; cdr3_nt: TGTGCCAGCAGTGAGCGGAGCAATGAGCAGTTCTTC; cdr3_aa: CASSERSNEQFF
j_call: TRBJ2-5; v_call: TRBV5-1; d_call: TRBD2; clone_size: NA; cdr3_nt: TGCGCCAGCAGCTTGGCCTCTCCGAGCGGGAGGGCAGAGACCCAGTACTTC; cdr3_aa: CASSLASPSGRAETQYF
j_call: TRBJ2-3; v_call: TRBV3-1/TRBV3-2; d_call: TRBD2; clone_size: NA; cdr3_nt: TGTGCCAGCAGCCATCCGGGACTAGCGGGGAGCACAGATACGCAGTATTTT; cdr3_aa: CASSHPGLAGSTDTQYF
j_call: TRBJ1-2; v_call: TRBV30; d_call: NA; clone_size: NA; cdr3_nt: TGTGCCTGGAGTGTACTACAGGGACATGGCTACACCTTC; cdr3_aa: CAWSVLQGHGYTF
j_call: TRBJ2-2; v_call: TRBV18; d_call: TRBD2; clone_size: NA; cdr3_nt: TGTGCCAGCTCACCTACCGCGGGAGGTTCCACCGGGGAGCTGTTTTTT; cdr3_aa: CASSPTAGGSTGELFF
j_call: TRBJ2-1; v_call: TRBV7-9; d_call: TRBD2; clone_size: NA; cdr3_nt: TGTGCCAGCAGCGAGGGGCTAGCGGGAGAGAGGGATGAGCAGTTCTTC; cdr3_aa: CASSEGLAGERDEQFF
j_call: TRBJ1-3; v_call: TRBV9; d_call: TRBD1; clone_size: NA; cdr3_nt: TGTGCCAGCAGCGCACCCAGAAAAGCCGACAGGGGAGGTGGAAACACCATATATTTT; cdr3_aa: CASSAPRKADRGGGNTIYF
j_call: TRBJ2-2; v_call: TRBV30; d_call: NA; clone_size: NA; cdr3_nt: TGTGCCTGTACGACAGCGTCGAACACCGGGGAGCTGTTTTTT; cdr3_aa: CACTTASNTGELFF
j_call: TRBJ2-1; v_call: TRBV6-5; d_call: NA; clone_size: NA; cdr3_nt: TGTGCCAGCCAAGGACTATCATCCTACAATGAGCAGTTCTTC; cdr3_aa: CASQGLSSYNEQFF